The rows below give T cell receptor beta chains drawn from one sample of a study of control samples from healthy donors and cancer patients. Using immunoSEQ multiplex PCR, the repertoire was profiled, and TCRdb retains in-frame clones only, with some absent. In the table there are around 250,000 clones, around 79% of which are singletons. Material: PBMCs. The receptors stem from a woman in her sixties or seventies with lung cancer. CDR3s include the opening cysteine and the closing phenylalanine or tryptophan. Each record gives: V gene, J gene, clone size, D gene, CDR3 protein, CDR3 DNA. D genes are given only for firm matches. Some rows mark clone size as missing; the rest say once, few, many or name a class of expanded clone.

>TRBV19|TRBJ2-1|-|-
CASRPPLVGPYNEQFF
TGTGCCAGTAGACCTCCCTTGGTAGGCCCCTACAATGAGCAGTTCTTC
>TRBV6-5|TRBJ1-3|-|-
CASSSPRSGNTIYF
TGTGCCAGCTCTTCACCCCGCTCTGGAAACACCATATATTTT
>TRBV29-1|TRBJ1-1|-|-
CSAGGTEAFF
TGCAGCGCCGGGGGTACTGAAGCTTTCTTT
>TRBV3-1/TRBV3-2|TRBJ2-5|few|TRBD2
CASSQVTAGPQETQYF
TGTGCCAGCAGCCAAGTGACAGCGGGACCCCAAGAGACCCAGTACTTC
>TRBV9|TRBJ1-6|-|-
CASSVGGESISPLHF
TGTGCCAGCAGCGTAGGGGGGGAGTCGATTTCACCCCTCCACTTT
>TRBV6-6|TRBJ1-1|-|-
CASSVGGYGNTEAFF
TGTGCCAGCAGTGTAGGGGGATATGGGAACACTGAAGCTTTCTTT
>TRBV7-3|TRBJ2-5|-|-
CASSPGSEQETQYF
TGTGCCAGCAGCCCCGGGTCGGAGCAAGAGACCCAGTACTTC
>TRBV30|TRBJ1-3|-|-
CAWSVGSGNTIYF
TGTGCCTGGAGTGTAGGGTCTGGAAACACCATATATTTT
>TRBV5-1|TRBJ1-2|-|TRBD1
CASSDQGADGYTF
TGCGCCAGCAGCGACCAGGGGGCGGATGGCTACACCTTC
>TRBV28|TRBJ2-7|-|-
CASSFPGQVSSYEQYF
TGTGCCAGCAGCTTCCCGGGCCAGGTCAGCTCCTACGAGCAGTACTTC
>TRBV19|TRBJ1-3|-|-
CASSMSFYYSGNTIYF
TGTGCCAGTAGTATGAGTTTCTATTACTCTGGAAACACCATATATTTT
>TRBV28|TRBJ1-4|once|-
CASSFGGPEKLFF
TGTGCCAGCAGTTTTGGGGGTCCTGAAAAACTGTTTTTT
>TRBV18|TRBJ1-5|-|TRBD1
CASSPTGNQPQHF
TGTGCCAGCTCACCGACAGGGAACCAGCCCCAGCATTTT
>TRBV6-5|TRBJ1-1|-|-
CASSLMDRNTEAFF
TGTGCCAGCAGTCTAATGGACAGGAACACTGAAGCTTTCTTT
>TRBV18|TRBJ1-4|few|TRBD1
CASSGQKNEKLFF
TGTGCCAGCTCGGGACAGAAGAATGAAAAACTGTTTTTT
>TRBV5-1|TRBJ2-3|-|-
CASSSGTHSTDTQYF
TGCGCCAGCAGCTCCGGGACACATAGCACAGATACGCAGTATTTT
>TRBV28|TRBJ2-7|-|-
CASSNTGTNSYEQYF
TGTGCCAGCAGTAATACCGGGACAAACTCCTACGAGCAGTACTTC
>TRBV7-3|TRBJ2-2|many|TRBD1
CASGSGTGYTGELFF
TGTGCCAGCGGCTCCGGGACAGGGTACACCGGGGAGCTGTTTTTT
>TRBV9|TRBJ2-1|-|TRBD2
CASGGSQNNEQFF
TGTGCCAGCGGCGGGAGTCAGAACAATGAGCAGTTCTTC
>TRBV4-1|TRBJ2-2|-|TRBD1
CASSRMTPRTGITGELFF
TGCGCCAGCAGCCGCATGACTCCCCGGACAGGGATAACCGGGGAGCTGTTTTTT
>TRBV9|TRBJ2-1|few|-
CASSADSSYNEQFF
TGTGCCAGCAGCGCGGACAGCTCCTACAATGAGCAGTTCTTC
>TRBV5-6|TRBJ1-2|-|-
CASSLEVGYTF
TGTGCCAGCAGCTTGGAAGTTGGCTACACCTTC
>TRBV27|TRBJ1-6|-|TRBD1
CASSDIRGRNSPLHF
TGTGCCAGCAGTGATATCAGGGGGCGTAATTCACCCCTCCACTTT
>TRBV18|TRBJ1-5|-|-
CASSSQGASNQPQHF
TGTGCCAGCTCATCACAGGGTGCGAGCAATCAGCCCCAGCATTTT
>TRBV5-1|TRBJ2-3|-|TRBD2
CASSPGTSGTDTQYF
TGCGCCAGCAGTCCCGGGACTAGCGGCACAGATACGCAGTATTTT
>TRBV3-1/TRBV3-2|TRBJ1-2|-|TRBD1
CASSPAQGAYGYTF
TGTGCCAGCAGCCCCGCACAGGGGGCCTATGGCTACACCTTC
>TRBV5-1|TRBJ2-1|-|-
CASSSWGNEQFF
TGCGCCAGCAGCTCCTGGGGCAATGAGCAGTTCTTC
>TRBV2|TRBJ1-5|-|-
CASSDGSNQPQHF
TGTGCCAGCAGTGATGGTAGCAATCAGCCCCAGCATTTT
>TRBV6-5|TRBJ1-2|-|-
CASSYSAAILNYGYTF
TGTGCCAGCAGTTACTCAGCAGCAATCCTTAACTATGGCTACACCTTC
>TRBV6-6|TRBJ1-2|-|-
CASSLNPNYGYTF
TGTGCCAGCAGCCTGAACCCTAACTATGGCTACACCTTC
>TRBV11-2|TRBJ1-1|-|-
CASSLGGDNRLNTEAFF
TGTGCCAGCAGCTTAGGAGGGGACAATCGTTTGAACACTGAAGCTTTCTTT
>TRBV9|TRBJ1-6|once|-
CASSADHRVNSPLHF
TGTGCCAGCAGCGCCGATCACAGGGTGAATTCACCCCTCCACTTT
>TRBV7-8|TRBJ2-7|-|-
CASTQDTAGWEQYF
TGTGCCAGCACCCAAGATACCGCCGGATGGGAGCAGTACTTC
>TRBV10-3|TRBJ2-3|-|-
CAMGDSGVTLDTQYF
TGTGCCATGGGAGATAGCGGAGTAACGTTGGATACGCAGTATTTT
>TRBV7-6|TRBJ2-3|-|TRBD1
CASSLRPLGQGGTDTQYF
TGTGCCAGCAGCCTTCGCCCCCTTGGACAGGGGGGCACAGATACGCAGTATTTT
>TRBV21-1|TRBJ1-1|-|-
CASSKYQTMNTEAFF
TGTGCCAGCAGCAAATACCAGACTATGAACACTGAAGCTTTCTTT
>TRBV7-9|TRBJ1-4|-|-
CASSLYGGTNEKLFF
TGTGCCAGCAGCTTATATGGGGGGACTAACGAAAAACTGTTTTTT
>TRBV30|TRBJ2-7|-|-
CAWSAYYEQYF
TGTGCCTGGAGTGCCTACTACGAGCAGTACTTC
>TRBV18|TRBJ2-2|-|-
CASSPLPTTFANTGELFF
TGTGCCAGCTCACCATTGCCTACCACGTTCGCGAACACCGGGGAGCTGTTTTTT
>TRBV7-8|TRBJ2-2|-|TRBD2
CASSSVRLAGTNTGELFF
TGTGCCAGCAGCTCTGTTAGGCTAGCGGGCACGAACACCGGGGAGCTGTTTTTT
>TRBV6-5|TRBJ1-6|-|-
CASSRTEGNSPLHF
TGTGCCAGCAGTCGGACCGAGGGGAATTCACCCCTCCACTTT
>TRBV11-2|TRBJ2-7|-|TRBD2
CASSLVDSSGTEQYF
TGTGCCAGCAGCTTAGTAGATTCTAGCGGGACCGAGCAGTACTTC
>TRBV5-6|TRBJ2-3|-|-
CASSSRLGHTDTQYF
TGTGCCAGCAGCTCCAGACTTGGTCACACAGATACGCAGTATTTT
>TRBV4-2|TRBJ2-1|-|TRBD2
CASSQGSGGTYNEQFF
TGTGCCAGCAGCCAAGGTAGCGGGGGGACCTACAATGAGCAGTTCTTC
>TRBV13|TRBJ1-2|once|-
CASSLKGEGYTF
TGTGCCAGCAGCTTAAAAGGAGAGGGCTACACCTTC
>TRBV7-3|TRBJ2-1|-|-
CASSLGLNNEQFF
TGTGCCAGCAGCTTAGGGCTAAACAATGAGCAGTTCTTC
>TRBV7-2|TRBJ1-5|-|-
CASSLYSGEGNQPQHF
TGTGCCAGCAGCCTGTATTCGGGGGAGGGCAATCAGCCCCAGCATTTT
>TRBV11-2|TRBJ1-2|-|TRBD1
CASSSPGQAYGYTF
TGTGCCAGCAGCTCTCCGGGACAGGCGTATGGCTACACCTTC
>TRBV3-1/TRBV3-2|TRBJ1-6|once|TRBD1
CASSPGTGGSSPLHF
TGTGCCAGCAGCCCGGGGACAGGGGGCAGTTCACCCCTCCACTTT
>TRBV19|TRBJ1-1|-|TRBD1
CASRIRDRGQAEAFF
TGTGCCAGTAGGATCCGGGACAGGGGTCAGGCTGAAGCTTTCTTT
>TRBV27|TRBJ2-4|-|-
CAILALAKNIQYF
TGTGCCATCCTGGCCCTAGCCAAAAACATTCAGTACTTC
>TRBV6-6|TRBJ1-5|-|-
CAVLRDVGQPQHF
TGTGCCGTCCTCCGGGACGTAGGGCAGCCCCAGCATTTT
>TRBV7-9|TRBJ2-7|-|-
CASTQLSSYEQYF
TGTGCCAGCACCCAGCTGAGCTCCTACGAGCAGTACTTC
>TRBV10-3|TRBJ2-5|-|-
CAIQSLGTQYF
TGTGCCATACAAAGTCTGGGGACCCAGTACTTC